Listed below are T cell receptor beta chains from one sample, sequenced in a study of early T cells in non-severe SARS-CoV-2 infection. TCRdb redid the calling of the 5' RACE reads with MiXCR, one entry per CDR3 protein. The data contain tens of thousands of distinct CDR3 sequences, just under 15% of them singletons. Sequenced input: whole blood. The receptor source for this set is an adult who was a healthcare worker with PCR-confirmed SARS-CoV-2 infection or an uninfected control (not recorded which). CDR3s include the opening cysteine and the closing phenylalanine or tryptophan. Each record gives: J gene, V gene, D gene, clone size, CDR3 DNA, CDR3 protein. D genes are given only for firm matches. The size of a clone is reported for some rows only, either as once, few or many, or as a class for expanded clones.

J gene: TRBJ2-5
V gene: TRBV7-9
D gene: NA
clone size: NA
CDR3 DNA: TGTGCCAGCAGCTCCCTCAAATTCTCAGGGCCCCGTAGAGGGGAGACCCAGTACTTC
CDR3 protein: CASSSLKFSGPRRGETQYF

J gene: TRBJ2-2
V gene: TRBV10-2
D gene: TRBD2
clone size: NA
CDR3 DNA: TGCGCCAGCAGACTCGGACTAGCGGCGAGCAGCAACACCGGGGAGCTGTTTTTT
CDR3 protein: CASRLGLAASSNTGELFF

J gene: TRBJ2-1
V gene: TRBV20-1
D gene: TRBD2
clone size: many
CDR3 DNA: TGCAGTGCCAGCCTGCCTCTAGCGGGTCGAACCCGTGAGCAGTTCTTC
CDR3 protein: CSASLPLAGRTREQFF

J gene: TRBJ2-4
V gene: TRBV25-1
D gene: NA
clone size: NA
CDR3 DNA: TGTGCCAGCAGTGACGGAGTAGCCAAAAACATTCAGTACTTC
CDR3 protein: CASSDGVAKNIQYF

J gene: TRBJ2-1
V gene: TRBV5-1
D gene: NA
clone size: NA
CDR3 DNA: TGCGCCAGCAGCTTGGTTTCCGCGAACAATGAGCAGTTCTTC
CDR3 protein: CASSLVSANNEQFF

J gene: TRBJ1-1
V gene: TRBV7-8
D gene: NA
clone size: NA
CDR3 DNA: TGTGCCAGCAGCTCGGTCTCGGGAACTGAAGCTTTCTTT
CDR3 protein: CASSSVSGTEAFF

J gene: TRBJ1-3
V gene: TRBV5-6
D gene: TRBD1
clone size: few
CDR3 DNA: TGTGCCAGCAGACCAACCAAGACAGGGCCCTCTGGAAACACCATATATTTT
CDR3 protein: CASRPTKTGPSGNTIYF

J gene: TRBJ2-3
V gene: TRBV11-2
D gene: NA
clone size: few
CDR3 DNA: TGTGCCAGCAGCTTAGTCCTCAGCTTCACAGATACGCAGTATTTT
CDR3 protein: CASSLVLSFTDTQYF

J gene: TRBJ2-3
V gene: TRBV6-1
D gene: TRBD2
clone size: many
CDR3 DNA: TGTGCCAGCAGTGTGTTAGCGGGAGATACGCAGTATTTT
CDR3 protein: CASSVLAGDTQYF

J gene: TRBJ2-1
V gene: TRBV12-3/TRBV12-4
D gene: NA
clone size: few
CDR3 DNA: TGTGCCAGCACCACCAATGACAATGAGCAGTTCTTC
CDR3 protein: CASTTNDNEQFF

J gene: TRBJ2-6
V gene: TRBV12-3/TRBV12-4
D gene: NA
clone size: few
CDR3 DNA: TGTGCCAGCAGTAACAGGGCTGGGGCCAACGTCCTGACTTTC
CDR3 protein: CASSNRAGANVLTF

J gene: TRBJ2-5
V gene: TRBV3-1
D gene: NA
clone size: few
CDR3 DNA: TGTGCCAGCAGCGGGCTAGCGCAAAACGTCGAACGGACCCAGTACTTC
CDR3 protein: CASSGLAQNVERTQYF

J gene: TRBJ2-3
V gene: TRBV20-1
D gene: TRBD2
clone size: few
CDR3 DNA: TGCAGTGCTATCAATTTTGCGGGGGTCACAGATACGCAGTATTTT
CDR3 protein: CSAINFAGVTDTQYF

J gene: TRBJ1-1
V gene: TRBV29-1
D gene: NA
clone size: NA
CDR3 DNA: TGCAGCGTCCCACAGGGGAACACTGAAGCTTTCTTT
CDR3 protein: CSVPQGNTEAFF

J gene: TRBJ2-1
V gene: TRBV29-1
D gene: NA
clone size: NA
CDR3 DNA: TGCAGCGTAGTCCCTTTAGCATTCTCCTACAATGAGCAGTTCTTC
CDR3 protein: CSVVPLAFSYNEQFF

J gene: TRBJ2-2
V gene: TRBV19
D gene: NA
clone size: NA
CDR3 DNA: TGTGCCAGTAGTATAGGTAACGCCGGGGAGCTGTTTTTT
CDR3 protein: CASSIGNAGELFF

J gene: TRBJ2-7
V gene: TRBV7-2
D gene: NA
clone size: few
CDR3 DNA: TGTGCCAGCAGCCCCAAGGCGAACTACGAGCAGTACTTC
CDR3 protein: CASSPKANYEQYF

J gene: TRBJ1-2
V gene: TRBV5-1
D gene: NA
clone size: NA
CDR3 DNA: TGCGCCAGCAGCTTGTACAGATCCAGTGGCTACACCTTC
CDR3 protein: CASSLYRSSGYTF

J gene: TRBJ2-5
V gene: TRBV5-8
D gene: TRBD2
clone size: many
CDR3 DNA: TGTGCCAGCAGCCAAGGACTAGCGGGAGGGGCAGGAGAGACCCAGTACTTC
CDR3 protein: CASSQGLAGGAGETQYF

J gene: TRBJ1-2
V gene: TRBV7-9
D gene: TRBD1
clone size: NA
CDR3 DNA: TGTGCCAGCAGCCGTGGGGGACAGCTCTATGGCTACACCTTC
CDR3 protein: CASSRGGQLYGYTF

J gene: TRBJ2-2
V gene: TRBV4-1
D gene: NA
clone size: many
CDR3 DNA: TGCGCCAGCACCACCCCGGACAGAGCGAACACCGGGGAGCTGTTTTTT
CDR3 protein: CASTTPDRANTGELFF

J gene: TRBJ1-5
V gene: TRBV11-2
D gene: TRBD1
clone size: many
CDR3 DNA: TGTGCCAGCAGCCAGGACAGGGGTCAGCCCCAGCATTTT
CDR3 protein: CASSQDRGQPQHF

J gene: TRBJ2-7
V gene: TRBV4-1
D gene: TRBD1
clone size: many
CDR3 DNA: TGCGCCAGCAGCCATCCTCCGGGACAGGGGCGATACGAGCAGTACTTC
CDR3 protein: CASSHPPGQGRYEQYF

J gene: TRBJ1-2
V gene: TRBV2
D gene: TRBD1
clone size: NA
CDR3 DNA: TGTGCCAGCAGTGAAGCCGGGACAGGGAACTATGGCTACACCTTC
CDR3 protein: CASSEAGTGNYGYTF

J gene: TRBJ2-5
V gene: TRBV13
D gene: NA
clone size: few
CDR3 DNA: TGTGCCAGCAGCTTAGGGAACCAAGAGACCCAGTACTTC
CDR3 protein: CASSLGNQETQYF

J gene: TRBJ2-1
V gene: TRBV7-2
D gene: NA
clone size: NA
CDR3 DNA: TGTGCCAGCAGCAACCGGCGATCCTACAATGAGCAGTTCTTC
CDR3 protein: CASSNRRSYNEQFF

J gene: TRBJ2-7
V gene: TRBV28
D gene: NA
clone size: NA
CDR3 DNA: TGTGCCAGCAGTTTAATTTTCGTAGAAAGCTCCTACGAGCAGTACTTC
CDR3 protein: CASSLIFVESSYEQYF

J gene: TRBJ2-7
V gene: TRBV3-1
D gene: NA
clone size: many
CDR3 DNA: TGTGCCAGCAGCCAACAGGTGTGGGAGCAGAGCGAGCAGTACTTC
CDR3 protein: CASSQQVWEQSEQYF

J gene: TRBJ2-1
V gene: TRBV6-5
D gene: TRBD2
clone size: NA
CDR3 DNA: TGTGCCAGCAGTTTGACGGCTAGCGGGAGAGCCTACAATGAGCAGTTCTTC
CDR3 protein: CASSLTASGRAYNEQFF

J gene: TRBJ1-4
V gene: TRBV9
D gene: TRBD1
clone size: NA
CDR3 DNA: TGTGCCAGCAGCTCGGACAGGGGGCTCCCTAATGAAAAACTGTTTTTT
CDR3 protein: CASSSDRGLPNEKLFF

J gene: TRBJ1-3
V gene: TRBV9
D gene: NA
clone size: NA
CDR3 DNA: TGTGCCAGCAGCCCCGGACAGATCTCTGGAAACACCATATATTTT
CDR3 protein: CASSPGQISGNTIYF

J gene: TRBJ2-7
V gene: TRBV7-2
D gene: TRBD2
clone size: NA
CDR3 DNA: TGTGCCAGCAGCTTAACTAGCGGGAGAATCTACGAGCAGTACTTC
CDR3 protein: CASSLTSGRIYEQYF

J gene: TRBJ2-1
V gene: TRBV28
D gene: TRBD2
clone size: NA
CDR3 DNA: TGTGCCACCCGGGCCCCTGGAGCGGGAAGAAATGAGCAGTTCTTC
CDR3 protein: CATRAPGAGRNEQFF

J gene: TRBJ2-1
V gene: TRBV5-6
D gene: TRBD2
clone size: few
CDR3 DNA: TGTGCCAGCAGTCCGGGACTAGCGGGAGGGCGGTCCTACAATGAGCAGTTCTTC
CDR3 protein: CASSPGLAGGRSYNEQFF

J gene: TRBJ2-7
V gene: TRBV5-1
D gene: TRBD2
clone size: NA
CDR3 DNA: TGCGCCAGCAGACTAGCGGAGGCCTACGAGCAGTACTTC
CDR3 protein: CASRLAEAYEQYF

J gene: TRBJ2-7
V gene: TRBV28
D gene: TRBD1
clone size: few
CDR3 DNA: TGTGCCAGCAGGAGGGGGCTCCCCTACGAGCAGTACTTC
CDR3 protein: CASRRGLPYEQYF

J gene: TRBJ2-1
V gene: TRBV7-2
D gene: NA
clone size: few
CDR3 DNA: TGTGCCAGCAGCTTTCCGGCTAGCTCCAATGAGCAGTTCTTC
CDR3 protein: CASSFPASSNEQFF

J gene: TRBJ1-5
V gene: TRBV19
D gene: NA
clone size: many
CDR3 DNA: TGTGCCAGTAGTATTCCGGGGACCAATCAGCCCCAGCATTTT
CDR3 protein: CASSIPGTNQPQHF

J gene: TRBJ2-1
V gene: TRBV18
D gene: TRBD1
clone size: few
CDR3 DNA: TGTGCCAGCTCACCACCGGGACAGGCCTACAATGAGCAGTTCTTC
CDR3 protein: CASSPPGQAYNEQFF

J gene: TRBJ2-7
V gene: TRBV4-1
D gene: TRBD2
clone size: NA
CDR3 DNA: TGCGCCAGCAGCCAAGAACCTGGGACTAGCTACGAGCAGTACTTC
CDR3 protein: CASSQEPGTSYEQYF

J gene: TRBJ2-1
V gene: TRBV3-1
D gene: NA
clone size: few
CDR3 DNA: TGTGCCAGCAGCCACCAGGACCGATCACTGGTCTTC
CDR3 protein: CASSHQDRSLVF

J gene: TRBJ2-1
V gene: TRBV11-3
D gene: TRBD1
clone size: NA
CDR3 DNA: TGTGCCAGCAGCAACGCCCGAGCCTCCCACAGGGGGCCTGGTGAGCAGTTCTTC
CDR3 protein: CASSNARASHRGPGEQFF

J gene: TRBJ2-7
V gene: TRBV28
D gene: NA
clone size: few
CDR3 DNA: TGTGCCAGCACCCCGTCCGGGACACTGTCCTACGAGCAGTACTTC
CDR3 protein: CASTPSGTLSYEQYF

J gene: TRBJ2-2
V gene: TRBV11-3
D gene: NA
clone size: NA
CDR3 DNA: TGTGCCAGCAGCCGATGGGGCGGGGAGCTGTTTTTT
CDR3 protein: CASSRWGGELFF

J gene: TRBJ2-2
V gene: TRBV5-1
D gene: NA
clone size: NA
CDR3 DNA: TGCGCCAGCAGCCTGGACCGGGGCACCGGGGAGCTGTTTTTT
CDR3 protein: CASSLDRGTGELFF

J gene: TRBJ2-1
V gene: TRBV12-3/TRBV12-4
D gene: TRBD2
clone size: NA
CDR3 DNA: TGTGCCAGCCGCATGGGGGAGGGAGGCAATGAGCAGTTCTTC
CDR3 protein: CASRMGEGGNEQFF

J gene: TRBJ1-5
V gene: TRBV28
D gene: NA
clone size: NA
CDR3 DNA: TGTGCCAGCAGTTTGAACGTTCGACAGCCCCAGCATTTT
CDR3 protein: CASSLNVRQPQHF

J gene: TRBJ1-1
V gene: TRBV2
D gene: TRBD1
clone size: NA
CDR3 DNA: TGTGCCAGCAGTCTCGACAGGGTCTGGTCCACTGAAGCTTTCTTT
CDR3 protein: CASSLDRVWSTEAFF

J gene: TRBJ2-7
V gene: TRBV5-1
D gene: TRBD2
clone size: many
CDR3 DNA: TGCGCCAGCAGCTGCCGGAGGTCCGGTTCTAGCGGGCCAAACTCCTACGAGCAGTACTTC
CDR3 protein: CASSCRRSGSSGPNSYEQYF

J gene: TRBJ2-3
V gene: TRBV7-3
D gene: TRBD2
clone size: NA
CDR3 DNA: TGTGCCAGCAGTCGACTAGCGGCACCCACAGATACGCAGTATTTT
CDR3 protein: CASSRLAAPTDTQYF

J gene: TRBJ1-5
V gene: TRBV28
D gene: NA
clone size: many
CDR3 DNA: TGTGCCAGCAGTTTACGGGGATGGGATCAGCCCCAGCATTTT
CDR3 protein: CASSLRGWDQPQHF

J gene: TRBJ2-1
V gene: TRBV2
D gene: NA
clone size: once
CDR3 DNA: TGTGCCAGCCCGAAACCGAGAGTGGACGGAGAAGCGCAGTTCTTC
CDR3 protein: CASPKPRVDGEAQFF